The clone carrying this T cell receptor (beta chain) was counted at least ten times. Coverage ceases 3 residues before the CDR3 finishes, and the germline J gene fills in the end. This sample was taken from a study of T cell clonality in common variable immunodeficiency. Clones were read by immunoSEQ multiplex PCR, and TCRdb kept only the in-frame ones, dropping some. The sample contains tens of thousands of clones, none of them singletons. The CDR3 totals 15 residues. The germline V gene encodes CDR1 SGHNT and CDR2 YENEEA. The ends lost 1 base at V and 6 bases at J; junction bases unmatched: 4. This chain connects TRBV11-3 to TRBJ2-2, with TRBD1 matching 8 bases. This receptor was obtained from a person aged 18-70 years in good health. Sequenced: peripheral blood mononuclear cells. This chain's CDR3 is CASSLVPGGSGELFF. CDR3 bases read: TGTGCCAGCAGCTTAGTTCCAGGGGGCTCCGGGGAG. The full variable domain, with the rest looked up from reference TRBV11-3 and TRBJ2-2, is EAGVVQSPRYKIIEKKQPVAFWCNPISGHNTLYWYLQNLGQGPELLIRYENEEAVDDSQLPKDRFSAERLKGVDSTLKIQPAELGDSAVYLCASSLVPGGSGELFFGEGSRLTVL.